This is a list of T cell receptor beta chains from one sample in a study of blood T cell repertoires in COVID-19. Assay used: immunoSEQ multiplex PCR; TCRdb lists only in-frame clones, some missing. The top ten hold around 8% of the sample, which has roughly 300,000 clones, over 75% seen once. The specimen was peripheral blood. These receptors were obtained from a woman in her forties or fifties who had recovered from COVID-19. Both conserved end residues are trimmed from each CDR3. Only part of the rows carry a size: once, few, many, or a class if the clone is expanded.

J gene	V gene	clone size	CDR3 protein
TRBJ2-2	TRBV7-8	NA	ASSLRSRGFRSVTGELF
TRBJ1-4	TRBV3-1/TRBV3-2	few	ASSQAGYGEKLF
TRBJ2-3	TRBV6-6	NA	ASSYSSAGAGDTQY
TRBJ1-1	TRBV18	NA	ASSPGTGRGTEAF
TRBJ1-3	TRBV2	NA	ASRGHSSGNTIY
TRBJ1-5	TRBV10-2	NA	ASSDGGGRQPQH
TRBJ2-3	TRBV7-2	once	ASSLEGVSDTQY
TRBJ1-4	TRBV5-4	NA	ASSVQTGGAVGEKLF
TRBJ2-2	TRBV7-8	NA	ASSALAGGGTGELF
TRBJ2-5	TRBV20-1	NA	SASSALAGGRETQY
TRBJ2-5	TRBV30	NA	AYRTGGAETQY
TRBJ2-2	TRBV10-2	NA	ASTSPRDRGFRELF
TRBJ2-1	TRBV7-7	NA	ASSPTSPGQTYNEQF
TRBJ2-2	TRBV5-1	NA	ASSLGQGAQNTGELF
TRBJ2-1	TRBV7-2	NA	ASSPRGGEQF
TRBJ2-1	TRBV9	NA	ASSVGTGFYNEQF
TRBJ1-1	TRBV30	NA	AWMGGPNTEAF
TRBJ2-1	TRBV7-8	NA	ASSNLAGGREQF
TRBJ1-2	TRBV6-5	NA	ASSSTGGDGYT
TRBJ2-5	TRBV19	NA	ASSIIAAPLETQY
TRBJ1-1	TRBV12-5	NA	ASGWAGTGDLRSQVGEAF
TRBJ2-3	TRBV10-1	NA	ASSRDYRDTQY
TRBJ2-7	TRBV10-2	NA	ASSTGVAYEQY
TRBJ1-2	TRBV4-3	NA	ASSQNVHSKNYGYT
TRBJ2-7	TRBV19	NA	ASSTGNLYEQY
TRBJ2-3	TRBV3-1/TRBV3-2	NA	ASSQDWAGADTQY
TRBJ2-2	TRBV4-3	NA	ASSQRLRGEGAGELF
TRBJ2-7	TRBV6-2/TRBV6-3	once	ASSGETSGRPLSSYEQY
TRBJ1-1	TRBV28	NA	ASITPLNTEAF
TRBJ1-2	TRBV24-1	NA	AASSNYGYT
TRBJ2-1	TRBV18	once	ASSPPDRGSYNEQF
TRBJ2-7	TRBV5-6	NA	ASSRPERGDYEQY
TRBJ2-5	TRBV4-1	NA	ASSRAQGGLQETQY
TRBJ1-1	TRBV15	NA	ATSRDFSGEAF
TRBJ2-3	TRBV2	NA	ASRRGDLTDTQY
TRBJ2-1	TRBV6-5	NA	ASSLARGNYNEQF
TRBJ1-5	TRBV2	NA	ASSADRASNQPQH
TRBJ2-7	TRBV9	once	ASSKRDRGDYEQY
TRBJ1-5	TRBV11-2	once	ASSPGGGGAQPQH
TRBJ1-1	TRBV7-8	NA	ASSLGTGGAEAF
TRBJ2-1	TRBV19	once	ASTKTGTRDNEQF